The rows below give T cell receptor beta chains drawn from one sample of a study of blood T cell repertoires in COVID-19. Here immunoSEQ multiplex PCR was the method, and the copy in TCRdb shows in-frame clones only, minus some. The repertoire holds roughly 58,000 clones, with roughly two thirds as singletons. The material sequenced was PBMCs or T cells enriched from blood (not recorded which). All receptors come from a woman in her sixties who had been exposed to COVID-19. The conserved cysteine and the conserved F or W are not part of the CDR3 here.

V gene: TRBV6-5; CDR3 protein: ASSWTVYTGELF
V gene: TRBV28; CDR3 protein: ASSLALAGTPRY
V gene: TRBV28; CDR3 protein: ASSQRAGTYEQY
V gene: TRBV14; CDR3 protein: ASSHGTAYNEQF
V gene: TRBV19; CDR3 protein: ASSPDGSNQPQH
V gene: TRBV7-9; CDR3 protein: ATIPGELF
V gene: TRBV19; CDR3 protein: ASTSSRTGGTEAF
V gene: TRBV28; CDR3 protein: ASTTQGTGENIQY
V gene: TRBV20-1; CDR3 protein: SASAGNNEQF
V gene: TRBV29-1; CDR3 protein: SGRTSGRDGEQF
V gene: TRBV5-4; CDR3 protein: ASSLKGRGGQETQY
V gene: TRBV5-1; CDR3 protein: ASSWGTPGITEAF
V gene: TRBV24-1; CDR3 protein: ATSDVSGGEQF
V gene: TRBV9; CDR3 protein: ASSERDRNTEAF
V gene: TRBV7-9; CDR3 protein: ASSLAGGTETQY
V gene: TRBV18; CDR3 protein: ASSPGTEMNTEAF
V gene: TRBV20-1; CDR3 protein: SARGATEAF
V gene: TRBV27; CDR3 protein: ASSLDRGIDEQF
V gene: TRBV7-2; CDR3 protein: ASSLGTGNEQF
V gene: TRBV30; CDR3 protein: AWTRERYNEQF
V gene: TRBV7-9; CDR3 protein: ASSFGGREAF
V gene: TRBV11-2; CDR3 protein: ASSSTVSPESPLH
V gene: TRBV19; CDR3 protein: ASSIYRSSYEQY
V gene: TRBV19; CDR3 protein: ATGQGLSYEQY
V gene: TRBV30; CDR3 protein: AWSTTGNTIY
V gene: TRBV2; CDR3 protein: ASSPIAGGRGEQF
V gene: TRBV7-2; CDR3 protein: ASSLWPLDGYT
V gene: TRBV18; CDR3 protein: ASSSLPGQGARDEQF
V gene: TRBV6-5; CDR3 protein: ASSYWRSGGAGELF
V gene: TRBV7-2; CDR3 protein: ASSWGLANTGELF
V gene: TRBV30; CDR3 protein: AWSVRRGEKLF
V gene: TRBV5-5; CDR3 protein: ASSPGTGNRRPPYNEQF
V gene: TRBV2; CDR3 protein: ARRAMAVGYT
V gene: TRBV4-3; CDR3 protein: ASSPNDFGGDEQF
V gene: TRBV19; CDR3 protein: ASSRGQGNQPQH
V gene: TRBV7-2; CDR3 protein: ASSLGTGTSGYEQY
V gene: TRBV5-4; CDR3 protein: ASSLGSNYGYT
V gene: TRBV7-9; CDR3 protein: ASSLRSQGVTDTQY
V gene: TRBV6-6; CDR3 protein: ASSYRINYEQY
V gene: TRBV19; CDR3 protein: ASSIHREAF
V gene: TRBV4-1; CDR3 protein: ASSQDLAGGETQY
V gene: TRBV28; CDR3 protein: ASSIGQGMTPLH
V gene: TRBV2; CDR3 protein: ASIAPFGPTEAF
V gene: TRBV5-1; CDR3 protein: ASSSGGLYGYT
V gene: TRBV28; CDR3 protein: ASGRGLGNTIY
V gene: TRBV7-8; CDR3 protein: ASSSPAGLNTDTQY
V gene: TRBV29-1; CDR3 protein: SAGTGGYNEQF
V gene: TRBV7-2; CDR3 protein: ASSLVLAGGSGNTIY
V gene: TRBV7-9; CDR3 protein: ASSNGAGAAEKLF
V gene: TRBV5-1; CDR3 protein: ASSLVGIYNSPLH
V gene: TRBV19; CDR3 protein: ASSIQDNQPQH
V gene: TRBV7-2; CDR3 protein: ASSARTDRGYT
V gene: TRBV19; CDR3 protein: ASSTLGGTSGLSLPNNEQF
V gene: TRBV6-5; CDR3 protein: ASSSDRGFYEQY